Presented here are 5 T cell receptor beta chains from one specimen sequenced in a study of blood T cell dynamics during melanoma immunotherapy. Time point defined: week 3, after first cycle of checkpoint inhibitor. Assay: immunoSEQ multiplex PCR; the TCRdb copy retains only in-frame clones and omits some. The sample contains fewer than 1,000 clones, 69% of which appear only once. The sequencing used central memory CD8+ T cells from blood, collected from a patient treated with checkpoint blockade. Source of these receptors: a human donor with melanoma.

This clone was found a few times. This chain joins TRBV27 and TRBJ1-5; D not certain. V was pared by 8 bases and J by 4 bases, with 9 bases between. The CDR3 is made up of 12 amino acids. The V gene's germline CDR1 is MNHEY and CDR2 SMNVEV (reference sequence). As DNA, the CDR3 is TGTGCCAGCCGGATGCCAAATCAGCCCCAGCATTTT. Translating it yields CASRMPNQPQHF.

V is TRBV7-7 and J is TRBJ2-1; 12 nucleotides agree with TRBD2. The CDR3 consists of 15 residues. Per the germline V gene, CDR1 is SSHAT and CDR2 is FNYEAQ (reference sequence). The junction had 7 bases not matched to a gene; V was cut back by 5 bases and J by 8 bases. CDR3 DNA: TGTGCCAGCAGCCAGGGACTAGCGGGCCTCGATGAGCAGTTCTTC. This gives the protein CASSQGLAGLDEQFF.

A few counts support this clone. The rearrangement links TRBV13 to TRBJ1-2, with 9 bases matching TRBD1. The junction had 6 bases not matched to a gene; V was cut back by 6 bases and J by 7 bases. Germline V CDR1 and CDR2: PRHDT, FYEKMQ (reference sequence). The CDR3 is made up of 13 amino acids. This CDR3 reads CASRSGQGRGYTF. The DNA for the CDR3 is TGTGCCAGCAGGTCGGGACAGGGTCGTGGCTACACCTTC. The full variable domain, in which reference TRBV13 and TRBJ1-2 provide the parts outside the CDR3, is AAGVIQSPRHLIKEKRETATLKCYPIPRHDTVYWYQQGPGQDPQFLISFYEKMQSDKGSIPDRFSAQQFSDYHSELNMSSLELGDSALYFCASRSGQGRGYTFGSGTRLTVV.

This clone was seen once. V and J are TRBV9 and TRBJ2-2, with D unresolved. V was trimmed by 0 bases and J by 2 bases, leaving 11 bases between them. The CDR3 loop spans 16 amino acids. CDR1 and CDR2 from the germline V gene are SGDLS and YYNGEE. CDR3 nucleotide sequence: TGTGCCAGCAGCGTAGCTGGGCTAGTTAACACCGGGGAGCTGTTTTTT. Its protein product is CASSVAGLVNTGELFF.

The rearrangement uses TRBV11-2 and TRBJ1-5; D is unresolved. The CDR3 sequence is 15 residues long. The germline V and J ends were trimmed by 5 bases and 5 bases, with 16 bases remaining between them. Germline V lookup: CDR1 SGHAT, CDR2 FQNNGV. The CDR3, as DNA: TGTGCCAGCAGCCCGATTGAGGCGGGCGATCAGCCCCAGCATTTT. Translating gives CASSPIEAGDQPQHF.